The rows below give T cell receptor beta chains drawn from one sample of a study of T-cell reconstitution after alpha-beta-depleted transplantation in children. MiXCR was run by TCRdb on the PCR reads, yielding one entry per CDR3 protein. The sample records approximately 430,000 distinct CDR3 sequences, around 15% being singletons. The specimen was PBMCs, mostly from graft donor cells, collected 360 days after TCRalphabeta/CD19-depleted stem cell transplant. Receptors were obtained from a boy younger than two who had a stem cell transplant for Wiskott-Aldrich syndrome, so the T cells may come from the graft donor. Each CDR3 is given with its conserved first and last residue. A D gene is named only where the DNA matches it firmly. Expanded clones get a size class; other rows say once, few or many, or leave the size out.

J gene | V gene | D gene | clone size | CDR3 DNA | CDR3 protein
TRBJ2-7 | TRBV6-5 | - | - | TGTGCCAGCAGTTATCGGGGCCAACCCCACCCCTACGAGCAGTACTTC | CASSYRGQPHPYEQYF
TRBJ2-5 | TRBV20-1 | - | - | TGCAGTGCTAGAAGGCAGTCTCAAGAGACCCAGTACTTC | CSARRQSQETQYF
TRBJ2-2 | TRBV5-1 | - | - | TGCGCCAGCAGCTTGCGCGTAGGCGGGGAGCTGTTTTTT | CASSLRVGGELFF
TRBJ1-2 | TRBV5-1 | - | - | TGCGCCAGCAGCCTGGAGACGGTTTATGGCTACACCTTC | CASSLETVYGYTF
TRBJ2-7 | TRBV15 | - | few | TGTGCCACCAGCAGAGCGGGGGGACAGATGGGGCAGTACTTC | CATSRAGGQMGQYF
TRBJ2-5 | TRBV5-1 | - | few | TGCGCCAGCAGCCACCCCCGGCTCGGGGAGACCCAGTACTTC | CASSHPRLGETQYF
TRBJ2-5 | TRBV7-9 | TRBD1 | few | TGTGCCAGCAGGTCGACAGGGTGGGGAGAGACCCAGTACTTC | CASRSTGWGETQYF
TRBJ2-7 | TRBV9 | TRBD1 | few | TGTGCCAGCAGCGTAGGGGACAGTGAAGCCTACGAGCAGTACTTC | CASSVGDSEAYEQYF
TRBJ2-1 | TRBV5-1 | TRBD2 | - | TGCGCCAGCAGCACTTTAGCGGGAGTTTCGGTCAATGAGCAGTTCTTC | CASSTLAGVSVNEQFF
TRBJ1-4 | TRBV28 | TRBD1 | few | TGTGCCAGCAGCAAACAGGGGGCAGGGTATGAAAAACTGTTTTTT | CASSKQGAGYEKLFF
TRBJ2-3 | TRBV27 | - | - | TGTGCCAGCAGTCCGGACGAGACAGATACGCAGTATTTT | CASSPDETDTQYF
TRBJ2-5 | TRBV23-1 | - | - | TGCGCCAACAGTCAATTTAAGGCTACGGGAGAGACCCAGTACTTC | CANSQFKATGETQYF
TRBJ2-7 | TRBV5-1 | TRBD2 | - | TGCGCCAGCAGCTTGGCCTCTACTAGCGGGGGGCTCCACGAGCAGTACTTC | CASSLASTSGGLHEQYF
TRBJ1-2 | TRBV20-1 | - | - | TGCAGTGCTACGGACTGGGGAAATGGCTACACCTTC | CSATDWGNGYTF
TRBJ2-7 | TRBV5-1 | TRBD1 | few | TGCGCCAGCAGCTTGACAGGGACAGCCTACGAGCAGTACTTC | CASSLTGTAYEQYF
TRBJ2-2 | TRBV10-3 | - | - | TGTGCCATCAAGAGGTTCCGGGAAGGAACCGGGGAGCTGTTTTTT | CAIKRFREGTGELFF
TRBJ2-1 | TRBV2 | TRBD2 | many | TGTGCCAGCAGTCGACTAGCGGGGGTCTCCTACAATGAGCAGTTCTTC | CASSRLAGVSYNEQFF
TRBJ2-1 | TRBV29-1 | - | - | TGCAGCGTCCTCGGGGGCCTCACCTACAATGAGCAGTTCTTC | CSVLGGLTYNEQFF
TRBJ1-1 | TRBV5-1 | - | many | TGCGCCAGCAGCTTGCATTATCCGGGGGCTAGCACTGAAGCTTTCTTT | CASSLHYPGASTEAFF
TRBJ2-5 | TRBV15 | TRBD2 | few | TGTGCCACCAGCGGGTACAGACTAGCGGGAGTTGAGACCCAGTACTTC | CATSGYRLAGVETQYF
TRBJ2-5 | TRBV29-1 | TRBD1 | - | TGCAGCGTTCGACAGGGAAAACTAGTTTTAAAAGAGACCCAGTACTTC | CSVRQGKLVLKETQYF
TRBJ2-3 | TRBV7-6 | TRBD1 | few | TGTGCCAGCAGCTTAGCTTTCGGACAGGGTCCAGATACGCAGTATTTT | CASSLAFGQGPDTQYF
TRBJ2-1 | TRBV25-1 | TRBD1 | few | TGTGCCAGCACCGGGACAGAGACCTACAATGAGCAGTTCTTC | CASTGTETYNEQFF
TRBJ2-1 | TRBV4-2 | - | - | TGTGCCAGCGCCGTGAGCTCCTACAATGAGCAGTTCTTC | CASAVSSYNEQFF
TRBJ1-2 | TRBV5-1 | TRBD1 | many | TGCGCCAGCAGCTTGGCCACGGGACAGGTCTATGGCTACACCTTC | CASSLATGQVYGYTF
TRBJ2-5 | TRBV2 | - | many | TGTGCCAGCACCAGCCAAGCGTCCGATTTCGAGACCCAGTACTTC | CASTSQASDFETQYF
TRBJ1-1 | TRBV5-6 | - | - | TGTGCCAGCAGCCTGTGGGGGCGCTCCTACACTGAAGCTTTCTTT | CASSLWGRSYTEAFF
TRBJ2-7 | TRBV5-1 | TRBD1 | many | TGCGCCAGCAGCCGCCAGGGACAGGACTACGAGCAGTACTTC | CASSRQGQDYEQYF
TRBJ2-7 | TRBV7-2 | TRBD1 | - | TGTGCCAGCAGCCCAGAGCCCCGACAGGGACGGTACGAGCAGTACTTC | CASSPEPRQGRYEQYF
TRBJ2-3 | TRBV5-1 | - | many | TGTGCCAGCAGTTTATTCACAGATACGCAGTATTTT | CASSLFTDTQYF
TRBJ2-2 | TRBV18 | TRBD1 | few | TGTGCCAGCTCACCCACAGGGGGCGCGAACACCGGGGAGCTGTTTTTT | CASSPTGGANTGELFF
TRBJ1-2 | TRBV5-6 | - | few | TGTGCCAGCAGCTTTGCAGTTTATGGCTACACCTTC | CASSFAVYGYTF
TRBJ2-3 | TRBV4-1 | TRBD2 | few | TGCGCCAGCCGGGGAGGGCCCACAGATACGCAGTATTTT | CASRGGPTDTQYF
TRBJ2-1 | TRBV5-1 | - | - | TGCGCCAGCAGCTTCGGGACTGTCAATGAGCAGTTCTTC | CASSFGTVNEQFF
TRBJ2-3 | TRBV18 | - | few | TGTGCCAGCTGCAACGCCCGGACCTACAGCACAGATACGCAGTATTTT | CASCNARTYSTDTQYF
TRBJ1-2 | TRBV5-1 | TRBD1 | few | TGCGCCAGCAGCTGGAAGGAGTGGACAGGGGGCCTCTATGGCTACACCTTC | CASSWKEWTGGLYGYTF
TRBJ2-6 | TRBV5-5 | TRBD1 | few | TGTGCCAGCAGTCAGATGCCGGGACAGAGATCTGGGGCCAACGTCCTGACTTTC | CASSQMPGQRSGANVLTF